The rows below give T cell receptor beta chains drawn from one sample of a study of early T cells in non-severe SARS-CoV-2 infection. TCRdb re-analysed the 5' RACE reads in MiXCR, keeping a single row per CDR3 protein. The sample shows around 84,000 distinct CDR3 sequences, roughly 14% of them seen only once. Sequenced material: whole blood. The receptor set was obtained from an adult who was a healthcare worker with PCR-confirmed SARS-CoV-2 infection or an uninfected control (not recorded which). CDR3s include the opening cysteine and the closing phenylalanine or tryptophan. The order of the fields is J gene, V gene, clone size, D gene, CDR3 DNA, CDR3 protein. The D gene is left open where the match is weak. Clone size is not always given. Where it is, it says once, few, many or a class for expanded clones.

TRBJ2-1	TRBV11-3	few	TRBD2	TGTGCCAGCAGCTTAAGCGGGAGTGGTGAGCAGTTCTTC	CASSLSGSGEQFF
TRBJ2-1	TRBV18	-	-	TGTGCCAGCTCGCCCCGGGACCTAAGCTCCTACAATGAGCAGTTCTTC	CASSPRDLSSYNEQFF
TRBJ1-4	TRBV6-5	-	TRBD1	TGTGCCAGCAGTTACTCTCACCAGGGGGCAACTAATGAAAAACTGTTTTTT	CASSYSHQGATNEKLFF
TRBJ2-2	TRBV3-1	many	TRBD1	TGTGCCAGCAGCCCCTCGGTTGGACAGGGTGACACCGGGGAGCTGTTTTTT	CASSPSVGQGDTGELFF
TRBJ2-7	TRBV21-1	many	-	TGTGCCAGCAGCAAAGGGGCGGGACAAGCCTACGAGCAGTACTTC	CASSKGAGQAYEQYF
TRBJ2-2	TRBV29-1	-	-	TGCAGCGTTGCTGAGAGGCTCCCCGGGGAGCTGTTTTTT	CSVAERLPGELFF
TRBJ2-7	TRBV28	many	-	TGTGCCAGCAGTTTACCAACCCCCCCGGCATTC	CASSLPTPPAF
TRBJ2-2	TRBV12-3/TRBV12-4	-	TRBD2	TGTGCCAGCAGTCTGCGGGAGGGGAACACCGGGGAGCTGTTTTTT	CASSLREGNTGELFF
TRBJ2-1	TRBV18	-	TRBD1	TGTGCCAGCTCACGGGACAGGGCTAACAATGAGCAGTTCTTC	CASSRDRANNEQFF
TRBJ2-3	TRBV6-5	many	-	TGTGCCAGCACCTTATCCCATACGTCGGATACGCAGTATTTT	CASTLSHTSDTQYF
TRBJ1-1	TRBV28	-	-	TGTGCCAGCACGGGGGGCCGAGGAGCTTTCTTT	CASTGGRGAFF
TRBJ1-1	TRBV12-3/TRBV12-4	few	-	TGTGCCAGCAGCACGGGGCGCAGCCAAGCTTTCTTT	CASSTGRSQAFF
TRBJ2-7	TRBV20-1	-	TRBD2	TGCAGTGCTAGGAGACTAGCGGGAGGTCACGAGCAGTACTTC	CSARRLAGGHEQYF
TRBJ2-1	TRBV6-6	many	-	TGTGCCAGCAGTGCCGGGATCTACAATGAGCAGTTCTTC	CASSAGIYNEQFF
TRBJ1-3	TRBV25-1	many	-	TGTGCCAGCAGTGACGGGCAGAGATACTCTGGAAACACCATATATTTT	CASSDGQRYSGNTIYF
TRBJ2-1	TRBV14	-	TRBD2	TGTGCCAGCAGCCAAGAGGGAAAGCTTCGCGGGAGCTCCTACAATGAGCAGTTCTTC	CASSQEGKLRGSSYNEQFF
TRBJ2-7	TRBV27	-	TRBD2	TGTGCCAGCAGTCGTCCCGGGACTAGCTCCGAGCAGTACTTC	CASSRPGTSSEQYF
TRBJ1-5	TRBV15	many	-	TGTGCCACCAGCAGACACGACAGAAACCTTAATCAGCCCCAGCATTTT	CATSRHDRNLNQPQHF
TRBJ2-7	TRBV9	few	-	TGTGCCAGCAGCGTGGATTTATCCGGGCCTTACGAGCAGTACTTC	CASSVDLSGPYEQYF
TRBJ1-1	TRBV6-1	many	-	TGTGCCAGCACTCTGGGGGCCGGAGGAGCTTTCTTT	CASTLGAGGAFF
TRBJ1-3	TRBV20-1	many	TRBD1	TGCAGTGCTCTGGACAGGGGATCGAGGGGAAACACCATATATTTT	CSALDRGSRGNTIYF
TRBJ2-3	TRBV28	few	-	TGTGCCAGCAGTTGGCGGGGTTCTATGAGAGATACGCAGTATTTT	CASSWRGSMRDTQYF
TRBJ2-1	TRBV27	-	-	TGTGCCAGCACCGCAGGGACGGTCTACAATGAGCAGTTCTTC	CASTAGTVYNEQFF
TRBJ1-2	TRBV20-1	-	-	TGCAGTGCTAGCAGCAACTCGGGTTTGAACTATGGCTACACCTTC	CSASSNSGLNYGYTF
TRBJ2-3	TRBV19	few	TRBD2	TGTGCCAGTAGTATAGACCCCTCCCTAGCGGGAGGGTGGGATACGCAGTATTTT	CASSIDPSLAGGWDTQYF
TRBJ1-2	TRBV18	-	-	TGTGCCAGCTCAACGGACCGGCGGCAGGGGAGTATCTATGGCTACACCTTC	CASSTDRRQGSIYGYTF
TRBJ2-5	TRBV7-9	-	TRBD2	TGTGCCAGCAGCCCCGAACTAGCGGATCAAGAGACCCAGTACTTC	CASSPELADQETQYF
TRBJ2-1	TRBV9	many	TRBD2	TGTGCCAGCAGCGTGGCTAGCGGGAGCAGCTTTAATGAGCAGTTCTTC	CASSVASGSSFNEQFF